These 18 T cell receptor beta chains originate from one sample sequenced in a study of blood T cell repertoires in COVID-19. The method was immunoSEQ multiplex PCR; TCRdb's version includes in-frame clones alone and lacks a portion of them. The table has about 430,000 clones, 70% to 90% seen once. The sample taken for sequencing was PBMCs or T cells enriched from blood (not recorded which). These receptors were obtained from a woman aged 18-30 years who had been exposed to COVID-19.

V is TRBV4-1 and J is TRBJ2-5; 8 nucleotides align to TRBD1. Trimming at V came to 6 bases and at J to 2 bases, leaving 5 bases not matched to a gene. The CDR3 totals 14 residues. Germline CDR1 MGHRA, CDR2 YSYEKL. The CDR3 loop is CASSRRTGQETQYF. The DNA of the CDR3 is TGCGCCAGCAGTCGACGGACAGGGCAAGAGACCCAGTACTTC.

V gene TRBV28 combines with J gene TRBJ1-1; D is ambiguous. Between the trimmed V and J ends, which lost 8 bases and 7 bases, there was a span of 8 bases. The germline gives CDR1 MDHEN, CDR2 SYDVKM. The CDR3 sequence is 10 residues long. The CDR3 nucleotides read TGTGCCAGCGGTAGACTTGAAGCTTTCTTT. Translating gives CASGRLEAFF.

This clone has only one observation. This chain uses TRBV7-8 with TRBJ2-7, with a possible D match to TRBD1 (6 bases). Germline assignment: CDR1 SGHVS and CDR2 FQNEAQ. The CDR3 is made up of 14 amino acids. The V end lost 5 bases, the J end lost 6 bases, and 17 bases lay between the germline ends. The DNA for the CDR3 is TGTGCCAGCAGCGGGACACTGGTAGCTGGCGAGCAGTACTTC. Protein: CASSGTLVAGEQYF.

Only one count was recorded for this clone. The genes are TRBV3-1 (or the pseudogene TRBV3-2) and TRBJ1-1; tentative D call: TRBD1 (6 bases). The CDR3 totals 15 residues. Trimming stripped 5 bases from V and 5 bases from J, with 18 bases between. The germline gives CDR1 LGHDT, CDR2 YNNKEL (reference sequence). Written as DNA, the CDR3 is TGTGCCAGCAGCTCCCGGGATCCGAGGGGGACTGAAGCTTTCTTT. Amino acid sequence: CASSSRDPRGTEAFF.

CDR3 sequence: CASGFNQVEDNEQFF. For the CDR3, the DNA is TGTGCTAGTGGTTTTAACCAAGTAGAAGACAATGAGCAGTTCTTC. The chain joins TRBV12-5 to TRBJ2-1; D gene unclear. Deletions cut 3 bases from V and 5 bases from J, with 14 bases between. This CDR3 comprises 15 residues. Germline V lookup: CDR1 LGHNT, CDR2 FRNRAP.

The genes are TRBV6-1 and TRBJ1-5; D possibly corresponds to TRBD1 (5 bases). The CDR3 loop spans 13 amino acids. V was cut by 3 bases and J by 5 bases, with 8 bases left in between. The germline gives CDR1 MNHNS, CDR2 SASEGT. CDR3 sequence reads: CASSDAGDQPQHF. For the CDR3, the DNA is TGTGCCAGCAGTGACGCGGGGGATCAGCCCCAGCATTTT.

This clone has only one observation. The V gene is TRBV28, the J gene TRBJ1-2; TRBD1 matches 7 bases. Germline V lookup: CDR1 MDHEN, CDR2 SYDVKM. The junction had 6 bases not matched to a gene; V was cut back by 4 bases and J by 1 base. CDR3 length equals 15 residues. CDR3 sequence reads: CASSWARTGNYGYTF. DNA of the CDR3: TGTGCCAGCAGTTGGGCCAGGACAGGTAACTATGGCTACACCTTC.

V gene TRBV7-9 combines with J gene TRBJ1-1, with 7 bases that match TRBD1. CDR3 size: 11 residues. Trimming cost V 5 bases and J 13 bases; bases outside gene matches: 7. Germline V gene lookup returns CDR1 SEHNR and CDR2 FQNEAQ (reference sequence). The CDR3 bases are TGTGCCAGCAGCCCCGACAGGGTGCTTTTCTTT. This translates into CASSPDRVLFF.

The chain has TRBV7-7 and TRBJ2-7; possible D gene TRBD2, 5 bases. Trimming removed 5 bases from V and 3 bases from J, with 11 bases in between. This CDR3 region has 13 residues. Germline V CDR1 and CDR2: SSHAT, FNYEAQ (reference sequence). The CDR3 nucleotides are TGTGCCAGCAGCAAGGGTAGCGTCTACGAGCAGTACTTC. It translates to CASSKGSVYEQYF. The whole variable domain, remainder taken from reference TRBV7-7 and TRBJ2-7, is GAGVSQSPRYKVTKRGQDVTLRCDPISSHATLYWYQQALGQGPEFLTYFNYEAQPDKSGLPSDRFSAERPEGSISTLTIQRTEQRDSAMYRCASSKGSVYEQYFGPGTRLTVT.

The chain joins TRBV19 to TRBJ2-1; 13 bases agree with TRBD2. CDR1 is LNHDA and CDR2 is SQIVND in the germline V gene (reference sequence). The CDR3 length is 17 residues. The V gene end was trimmed by 3 bases and the J gene end by 6 bases; junction bases not matched to a gene: 8. The CDR3 here is CASSIHWTSGSSNEQFF. Written as DNA, the CDR3 is TGTGCCAGTAGTATCCATTGGACTAGCGGGAGCAGCAATGAGCAGTTCTTC.

The chain links TRBV7-6 to TRBJ2-7, with 8 bases lining up with TRBD1. CDR1 is SGHVS and CDR2 is FNYEAQ in the germline V gene. The V and J ends lost 2 bases and 6 bases, in that order; junction bases with no gene match: 0. The CDR3 is made up of 12 amino acids. The CDR3 bases are TGTGCCAGCAGCTTAACAGGGGGCGAGCAGTACTTC. It codes for CASSLTGGEQYF.

The rearrangement joins TRBV13 to TRBJ2-7; no clear D. The CDR3 is made up of 14 amino acids. Deletions cut 0 bases from V and 7 bases from J, with 13 bases between. Germline V lookup: CDR1 PRHDT, CDR2 FYEKMQ (reference sequence). Here the CDR3 DNA reads TGTGCCAGCAGCTTAGGAGGAGTTTCGCGAGAGCAGTACTTC. Translated, it gives CASSLGGVSREQYF.

This clone has only a few counts. The chain links TRBV5-1 to TRBJ1-3; tentative D call: TRBD1 (6 bases). Germline V gene data show CDR1 as SGHRS and CDR2 as YFSETQ. The CDR3 runs 18 residues. V lost 4 bases to trimming and J lost 0 bases, with 20 bases between them. The CDR3 here is CASSRDTRQPNSGNTIYF. The CDR3 region has the DNA TGCGCCAGCAGCAGGGACACTAGACAACCGAACTCTGGAAACACCATATATTTT.

The chain has TRBV7-9 and TRBJ1-2, with D perhaps matching TRBD1 (5 bases). Trimming pared 1 base from V and 3 bases from J, leaving 15 bases between. The CDR3 consists of 16 residues. The V gene's germline CDR1 is SEHNR and CDR2 FQNEAQ (reference sequence). The CDR3 is CASSLEFGREDYGYTF. The CDR3 bases are TGTGCCAGCAGCTTAGAATTCGGCAGGGAGGACTATGGCTACACCTTC.

This clone was seen only once. For the CDR3, the DNA is TGTGCCAGCAGCTTAGGTAGCGTTCGAATCCCAGATACGCAGTATTTT. This sequence encodes CASSLGSVRIPDTQYF. This rearrangement joins TRBV7-3 to TRBJ2-3, with D possibly TRBD2 on 5 matching bases. The germline gives CDR1 SGHTA, CDR2 FQGTGA. Trimming took 2 bases from V and 4 from J, leaving 16 bases between them. The CDR3 runs to 16 residues.

The V gene is TRBV4-1, the J gene TRBJ1-1, with D tentatively TRBD1 (5 bases). Germline lookup yields CDR1 MGHRA and CDR2 YSYEKL. The length of the CDR3 is 17 residues. Deletions cut 3 bases from V and 7 bases from J, with 24 bases between. The CDR3: CASSHSKWSSGGDEAFF. The CDR3 bases are TGCGCCAGCAGCCACTCTAAGTGGTCTTCTGGGGGGGATGAAGCTTTCTTT.

This sequence joins TRBV5-6 and TRBJ1-1; unclear D gene. The germline V gene has CDR1 SGHDT and CDR2 YYEEEE. This CDR3 has 18 residues. Trimming shortened V by 4 bases and J by 0 bases, and 22 bases separated the two germline ends. This chain's CDR3 is CASSPSTGRVTMNTEAFF. The CDR3 bases are TGTGCCAGCAGCCCATCGACTGGTCGAGTCACGATGAACACTGAAGCTTTCTTT.

V gene TRBV19 combines with J gene TRBJ2-3; 8 nucleotides agree with TRBD2. J was trimmed by 4 bases and V by 9 bases; bases with no gene match: 12. This CDR3 is built from 15 residues. CDR1 is LNHDA, CDR2 SQIVND, per germline (reference sequence). The CDR3 spells CASRSPGLVADTQYF. The CDR3 DNA reads TGTGCCAGCAGATCACCGGGACTAGTTGCAGATACGCAGTATTTT.